This T cell receptor beta chain stems from a study of persistence of HIV-infected CD4 T cells. Lysates of CMV-infected fibroblasts at roughly 10 ug/mL stimulated these cells. Sorted nonresponding memory CD4+ T cells were CD40L-negative, CD69-negative, CD45RO-high. PBMCs were depleted of CD8+ T cells before stimulation. The immunoSEQ assay was version 4, run in survey mode. Profiling relied on immunoSEQ multiplex PCR, and the TCRdb table lists in-frame clones only, not all of them. The sample lists 46,000 or so clones, about 80% seen once, with under 3.5% in the top ten. Regarding this clone: What it binds is not known.

J lost 6 bases, V lost 0 bases, and 10 bases had no gene match. Germline V lookup: CDR1 LGHNA, CDR2 YSLEER. This CDR3 contains 17 residues. V and J are TRBV4-3 and TRBJ2-1; the match to TRBD2 covers 8 bases. The receptor's source is an adult man with HIV who was CMV-seropositive. Sequenced here: CD4+ T cells sorted from PBMCs after approximately 20-hour stimulation, sampled from a patient who received antiretroviral therapy. CDR3 bases: TGCGCCAGCAGCCAAGATCTAGGGACTAGTAGTGGCAATGAGCAGTTCTTC. Translation gives CASSQDLGTSSGNEQFF.